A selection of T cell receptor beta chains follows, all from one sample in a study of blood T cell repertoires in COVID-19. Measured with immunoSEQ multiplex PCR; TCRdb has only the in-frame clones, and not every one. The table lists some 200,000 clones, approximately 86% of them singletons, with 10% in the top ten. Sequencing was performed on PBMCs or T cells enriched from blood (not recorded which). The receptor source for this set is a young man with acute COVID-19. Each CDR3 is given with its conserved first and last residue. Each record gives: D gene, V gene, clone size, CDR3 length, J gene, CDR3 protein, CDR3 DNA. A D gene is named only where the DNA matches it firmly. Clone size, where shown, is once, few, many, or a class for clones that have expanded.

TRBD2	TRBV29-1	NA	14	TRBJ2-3	CSVPGLAGTDTQYF	TGCAGCGTACCGGGACTAGCGGGCACAGATACGCAGTATTTT
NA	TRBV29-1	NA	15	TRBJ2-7	CSVVQRGRGAYEQYF	TGCAGCGTTGTTCAAAGGGGCCGTGGCGCTTACGAGCAGTACTTC
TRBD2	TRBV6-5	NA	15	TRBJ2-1	CASSYSSGMVGEQFF	TGTGCCAGCAGTTACTCTAGCGGGATGGTTGGGGAGCAGTTCTTC
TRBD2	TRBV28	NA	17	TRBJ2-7	CASSLGLAGGSSYEQYF	TGTGCCAGCAGTTTAGGGCTAGCGGGAGGGTCTTCCTACGAGCAGTACTTC
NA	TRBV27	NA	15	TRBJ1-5	CASSPGGGSNQPQHF	TGTGCCAGCAGTCCCGGCGGGGGCAGCAATCAGCCCCAGCATTTT
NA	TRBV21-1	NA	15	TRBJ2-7	CASSKWTGGSYEQYF	TGTGCCAGCAGCAAATGGACAGGGGGGAGCTACGAGCAGTACTTC
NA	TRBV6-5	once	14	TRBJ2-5	CASSYSNSRETQYF	TGTGCCAGCAGTTACTCAAACTCGAGGGAGACCCAGTACTTC
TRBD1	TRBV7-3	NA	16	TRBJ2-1	CASSFEPGQGVVEQFF	TGTGCCAGCAGCTTCGAACCGGGACAGGGAGTAGTAGAGCAGTTCTTC
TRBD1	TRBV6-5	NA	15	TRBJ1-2	CASRSPEGANYGYTF	TGTGCCAGCAGATCGCCTGAGGGGGCGAACTATGGCTACACCTTC
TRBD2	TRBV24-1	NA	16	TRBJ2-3	CATSDATSAKDHTQYF	TGTGCCACCAGTGATGCCACTAGCGCTAAGGATCATACGCAGTATTTT